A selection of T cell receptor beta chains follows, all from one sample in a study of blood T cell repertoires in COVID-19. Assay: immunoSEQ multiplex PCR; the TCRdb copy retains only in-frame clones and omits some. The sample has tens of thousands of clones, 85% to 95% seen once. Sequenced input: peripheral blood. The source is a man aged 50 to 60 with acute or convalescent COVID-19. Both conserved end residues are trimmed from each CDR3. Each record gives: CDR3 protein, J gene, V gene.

CDR3aa: ASSLGGGLNTEAF
j_gene: TRBJ1-1
v_gene: TRBV7-6

CDR3aa: ASSGGTSGSFGLDTQY
j_gene: TRBJ2-3
v_gene: TRBV6-1

CDR3aa: ASSLVLRDTEAF
j_gene: TRBJ1-1
v_gene: TRBV11-3

CDR3aa: ASSPPGGRSGNTIY
j_gene: TRBJ1-3
v_gene: TRBV18

CDR3aa: ATSSRGYSYNEQF
j_gene: TRBJ2-1
v_gene: TRBV15

CDR3aa: ASSQSTSGHTDTQY
j_gene: TRBJ2-3
v_gene: TRBV5-1

CDR3aa: ANTAHKDLRGSYT
j_gene: TRBJ1-2
v_gene: TRBV27

CDR3aa: ASSPQASGRASDTQY
j_gene: TRBJ2-3
v_gene: TRBV18

CDR3aa: ASSPGERGGETQY
j_gene: TRBJ2-5
v_gene: TRBV5-4

CDR3aa: ASTPGGTLNTDTQY
j_gene: TRBJ2-3
v_gene: TRBV27

CDR3aa: ASSLGRGRGTGELF
j_gene: TRBJ2-2
v_gene: TRBV5-4

CDR3aa: ASSDTGYNEKLF
j_gene: TRBJ1-4
v_gene: TRBV9

CDR3aa: ASSSEGGANTDTQY
j_gene: TRBJ2-3
v_gene: TRBV5-1

CDR3aa: ASSFGRNQPQH
j_gene: TRBJ1-5
v_gene: TRBV7-2

CDR3aa: ASRFDSMDTQY
j_gene: TRBJ2-3
v_gene: TRBV27

CDR3aa: ASSPDRDIDGYT
j_gene: TRBJ1-2
v_gene: TRBV27

CDR3aa: ASAQSPYEQY
j_gene: TRBJ2-7
v_gene: TRBV12-5

CDR3aa: ASSPRSTGELF
j_gene: TRBJ2-2
v_gene: TRBV27

CDR3aa: ASRYRGWNTEAF
j_gene: TRBJ1-1
v_gene: TRBV2

CDR3aa: ASSLTQFNGVSPLH
j_gene: TRBJ1-6
v_gene: TRBV27

CDR3aa: ASSVTGFNSPLH
j_gene: TRBJ1-6
v_gene: TRBV11-3

CDR3aa: AWSSLQGTEAF
j_gene: TRBJ1-1
v_gene: TRBV30

CDR3aa: ASSASLFYEQY
j_gene: TRBJ2-7
v_gene: TRBV6-5

CDR3aa: ASFRDSYMNTEAF
j_gene: TRBJ1-1
v_gene: TRBV18

CDR3aa: ASSQTGSNTEAF
j_gene: TRBJ1-1
v_gene: TRBV11-3

CDR3aa: ASSSGGWDTLSGNTIY
j_gene: TRBJ1-3
v_gene: TRBV5-4

CDR3aa: ASSLGDRDQETQY
j_gene: TRBJ2-5
v_gene: TRBV5-1

CDR3aa: ASSAEPSGNSYEQY
j_gene: TRBJ2-7
v_gene: TRBV2

CDR3aa: ASSLGGLAGEY
j_gene: TRBJ2-7
v_gene: TRBV7-9